This T cell receptor (beta chain) was captured in a study of cytomegalovirus exposure and HLA in healthy donors. Study-wide results and caveats: TCR beta V- and J-gene trimming was later associated with a missense DCLRE1C variant. Specific recognition of CMV antigens was confirmed in vitro for a few chains (all CMV-associated).

About this clone itself: Its specificity is unknown.

CDR3 length: 15 residues. With 5 bases clipped from V and 8 bases from J, the junction kept 8 bases outside the gene matches. CDR1 is MDHEN, CDR2 SYDVKM, per germline. 13 Jbeta primers and 60 Vbeta primers were used for the PCR. TCRdb's copy holds only in-frame clones and misses some; the assay was immunoSEQ multiplex PCR. The sample lists 100,000 to 150,000 clones; just under 75% were seen once. The sequence was obtained from a man between 60 and 75 years old in good health and CMV-seropositive. The chain joins TRBV28 to TRBJ1-4, with 10 nucleotides matching TRBD1. Material for sequencing was PBMCs. The CDR3 loop is CASSRRTGGQEKLFF. The CDR3 DNA reads TGTGCCAGCAGTCGCCGGACAGGGGGGCAAGAAAAACTGTTTTTT.